The rows below give T cell receptor beta chains drawn from one sample of a study of cytomegalovirus exposure and HLA in healthy donors. Here immunoSEQ multiplex PCR was the method, and the copy in TCRdb shows in-frame clones only, minus some. This sample has 160,000 or so clones, with around 80% found just once. Material: PBMCs. Receptor source: a man aged 40-50 years in good health and CMV-seronegative. The CDR3 runs from the conserved cysteine through the conserved F or W. Each record gives: D gene, V gene, clone size, J gene, CDR3 DNA, CDR3 protein. A D gene is named only where the DNA matches it firmly. Rows may omit the clone size; those that give it use once, few, many or a size class.

>TRBD1|TRBV27|-|TRBJ1-2
TGTGCCAGCAGTTTCGGTAACAGGGGGCTAAGGGGCTACACCTTC
CASSFGNRGLRGYTF
>TRBD1|TRBV2|-|TRBJ2-7
TGTGCCAGCAGCCTGCGACAGGGGCTGGTCGAGCAGTACTTC
CASSLRQGLVEQYF
>-|TRBV29-1|few|TRBJ2-4
TGCAGTGCCGTAGGGGTAGGCAAAAACAGTCAGTACTTC
CSAVGVGKNSQYF
>-|TRBV19|few|TRBJ1-1
TGTGCCAGTGGTTCACGCGACACTGAAGCTTTCTTT
CASGSRDTEAFF
>-|TRBV23-1|-|TRBJ2-7
TGCGCCAGCAGTCAAGCGGGGCAGGGCTCCTACGAGCAGTACTTC
CASSQAGQGSYEQYF
>-|TRBV5-5|-|TRBJ2-7
TGTGCCAGCAGCTCATCGGCGGGATACGAGCAGTACTTC
CASSSSAGYEQYF
>-|TRBV5-4|-|TRBJ2-3
TGTGCCAGCAGCCCGGACTCAAATACGCAGTATTTT
CASSPDSNTQYF
>TRBD2|TRBV28|-|TRBJ2-7
TGTGCCAGCCGCCCCTGGGGGACTAGCCCCTCCTACGAGCAGTACTTC
CASRPWGTSPSYEQYF
>-|TRBV18|once|TRBJ1-2
TGTGCCAGCTCACCAGGGACACTAAACTATGGCTACACCTTC
CASSPGTLNYGYTF
>TRBD1|TRBV7-2|-|TRBJ1-5
TGTGCCAGCAGCCTTGGGACAGGGGGCAATCAGCCCCAGCATTTT
CASSLGTGGNQPQHF
>TRBD1|TRBV30|-|TRBJ1-5
TGTGCCTGGAGTGCTGACAGGGGTTGGCAGCCCCAGCATTTT
CAWSADRGWQPQHF
>TRBD1|TRBV6-6|-|TRBJ2-4
TGTGCCAGCAGACGCGGGACAGGGGCCAAAAACATTCAGTACTTC
CASRRGTGAKNIQYF
>-|TRBV11-2|once|TRBJ2-4
TGTGCCAGCAGCCCCGAACTTGGTGTTTGGAACAGTCAGTACTTC
CASSPELGVWNSQYF
>-|TRBV6-5|few|TRBJ2-6
TGTGCCAGCAGTTATGGCATACCTGGGGCCAACGTCCTGACTTTC
CASSYGIPGANVLTF
>-|TRBV5-1|-|TRBJ2-2
TGCGCCAGCAGCTTGACGGTAACGGGGGAGCTGTTTTTT
CASSLTVTGELFF
>TRBD2|TRBV4-3|-|TRBJ2-7
TGCGCCAGCAGCCAGGGACTAGTGAGCTCCTACGAGCAGTACTTC
CASSQGLVSSYEQYF
>TRBD2|TRBV19|once|TRBJ2-7
TGTGCCAGTAGTCGGGGTACTAGCGGGACAATTTACGAGCAGTACTTC
CASSRGTSGTIYEQYF
>-|TRBV11-1|once|TRBJ2-3
TGTGCCAGCAGCGCGGGACCACCACCGACAGATACGCAGTATTTT
CASSAGPPPTDTQYF
>-|TRBV29-1|-|TRBJ2-1
TGCAGCTACAGGATCCTCGAGCAGTTCTTC
CSYRILEQFF
>-|TRBV7-9|-|TRBJ2-7
TGTTCCAGCTCCGAGGCTGGTTCCTACGAGCAGTACTTC
CSSSEAGSYEQYF
>-|TRBV10-3|few|TRBJ2-5
TGTGCCATCAGTGAGACGGGAATTGAAGAGACCCAGTACTTC
CAISETGIEETQYF
>-|TRBV25-1|-|TRBJ1-2
TGTGCCAGCAGTGAAAGGGGGTTCTTAGGGGGCTACACCTTC
CASSERGFLGGYTF
>-|TRBV6-1|-|TRBJ2-3
TGTGCCAGCAGTGTCATCACTAGAAGCGGCAGCACAGATACGCAGTATTTT
CASSVITRSGSTDTQYF
>-|TRBV21-1|few|TRBJ2-3
TGTGCCAGCAGCAAAGTTCTACTAGCGGGAGTAACAGATACGCAGTATTTT
CASSKVLLAGVTDTQYF
>TRBD2|TRBV29-1|-|TRBJ2-3
TGCAGCGTTGGGACTAGCGGGGTGACAGATACGCAGTATTTT
CSVGTSGVTDTQYF
>TRBD2|TRBV5-4|-|TRBJ2-7
TGTGCCAGCAGCTGGGGGGGGGTAGGGGACGAGCAGTACTTC
CASSWGGVGDEQYF
>TRBD2|TRBV6-5|once|TRBJ2-7
TGTGCCAGCAGTTTAGCGGGATACGAGCAGTACTTC
CASSLAGYEQYF
>-|TRBV28|-|TRBJ2-7
TGTGCCAGCAGTTTAGGGCAGGGTGGGTACGAGCAGTACTTC
CASSLGQGGYEQYF
>TRBD1|TRBV13|-|TRBJ1-2
TGTGCCACAAGAAAGGACAGGGCTATGTTCACCTTC
CATRKDRAMFTF
>TRBD2|TRBV7-9|-|TRBJ2-2
TGTGCCAGCAGCTTAGGCTCCAGCGGGAGACTGAACACCGGGGAGCTGTTTTTT
CASSLGSSGRLNTGELFF
>TRBD1|TRBV7-8|-|TRBJ2-4
TGTGCCAGCAGCTTATTGCAGGACAGGGGATTTGTAGCCAAAAACAGTCAGTACTTC
CASSLLQDRGFVAKNSQYF
>TRBD2|TRBV6-5|-|TRBJ2-1
TGTGCCAGCACCGGACTAGCGGGAGTAGGGGAGCAGTTCTTC
CASTGLAGVGEQFF
>TRBD1|TRBV5-1|-|TRBJ1-1
TGCGCCAGCAGCACCTACGGACAGGATGACACTGAAGCTTTCTTT
CASSTYGQDDTEAFF
>-|TRBV5-4|once|TRBJ2-1
TGTGCCAGCAGCTTGTCACTTTACAATGAGCAGTTCTTC
CASSLSLYNEQFF
>TRBD2|TRBV11-3|-|TRBJ2-1
TGTGCCAGCAGCAGAGGGACTATACTCGGCAATGAGCAGTTCTTC
CASSRGTILGNEQFF
>TRBD1|TRBV14|few|TRBJ2-7
TGTGCCAGCAGCGTACGGACAGGCCAGCTAACGGGCGAGCAGTACTTC
CASSVRTGQLTGEQYF
>-|TRBV5-6|-|TRBJ1-1
TGTGCCAGCAGCTTGAGGCGGGTGAACACTGAAGCTTTCTTT
CASSLRRVNTEAFF
>TRBD2|TRBV28|-|TRBJ2-1
TGTGCCAGCAGTTTCAACCTGGGACTAGCGGGAATAGACTACAATGAGCAGTTCTTC
CASSFNLGLAGIDYNEQFF
>-|TRBV19|-|TRBJ2-1
TGTGCCAGTAGTAGTCGACTACCTCACAATGAGCAGTTCTTC
CASSSRLPHNEQFF
>-|TRBV30|-|TRBJ2-6
TGTGCCTGGAGTGCAGACGCGACGGGTGGGGCCAACGGCCTGACTTTC
CAWSADATGGANGLTF
>TRBD1|TRBV19|-|TRBJ1-1
TGTGCCAGTAAATGGACAGGGCCGATTGAAGACACTGAAGCTTTCTTT
CASKWTGPIEDTEAFF
>TRBD1|TRBV19|-|TRBJ2-6
TGTGCCAGTATTACACCGGGACAGGGCTCTGGTGGGGCCAACGTCCTGACTTTC
CASITPGQGSGGANVLTF
>TRBD1|TRBV27|-|TRBJ2-7
TGTGCCAGCAGCGCCGCCTCCCTGACAGGGATCTCCTACGAGCAGTACTTC
CASSAASLTGISYEQYF
>-|TRBV25-1|-|TRBJ1-3
TGTGCCAGCAGTGGGCGACAGCTCTCTGGAAACACCATATATTTT
CASSGRQLSGNTIYF
>TRBD2|TRBV19|-|TRBJ2-1
TGTGCCAGTTCCTTGGCGGGAGGTAGCGATGAGCAGTTCTTC
CASSLAGGSDEQFF
>-|TRBV5-1|-|TRBJ2-3
TGCGCCAGCAGCTTGCGGAACGCGGAAAACACAGATACGCAGTATTTT
CASSLRNAENTDTQYF
>TRBD1|TRBV19|-|TRBJ1-1
TGTGCTACAGGGGGGCGGGGCACTGAAGCTTTCTTT
CATGGRGTEAFF
>-|TRBV6-5|-|TRBJ2-1
TGTGCCAGCACTCGGTTGGATGAGCAGTTCTTC
CASTRLDEQFF
>-|TRBV6-1|-|TRBJ1-5
TGTGCCAGCAGTGAGGGGCTAAATCAGCCCCAGCATTTT
CASSEGLNQPQHF